The 8 T cell receptor beta chains below were found in one sample sequenced in a study of Ad26.COV2.S vaccination and SARS-CoV-2 variants. The protocol was immunoSEQ multiplex PCR, while the TCRdb copy is restricted to in-frame clones and leaves out a portion. The repertoire includes 410,000 or so clones, over 80% of them detected once, and about 1.7% sits in the top ten. As to treatment: around 19 received Ad26.COV2.S at low or high dose, single or two shots; a few received placebo; per-sample allocation not given. Samples were taken on day 63 after the first vaccine or placebo injection. The starting material was peripheral blood, obtained in a trial of Ad26.COV2.S vaccine versus placebo. The receptors were gathered from a person between 18 and 59 years old who received the Ad26.COV2.S COVID-19 vaccine or a placebo.

The V call is TRBV6-6, the J call TRBJ2-3, with 7 positions matching TRBD2. This CDR3 is 16 amino acids long. V gave up 6 bases and J gave up 8 bases; unmatched junction bases: 17. Germline V gives CDR1 MNHNY, CDR2 SVGAGI (reference sequence). The CDR3 spells CASRLWDSGSTPTQYF. The CDR3 DNA is TGTGCCAGCAGGCTTTGGGATAGCGGGTCCACCCCTACGCAGTATTTT.

This rearrangement joins TRBV5-8 to TRBJ2-5; D is possibly TRBD1 or TRBD2 (5 bases each). CDR3 size: 16 residues. Germline-derived CDR1 and CDR2 are SGHTS and YDEGEE. Between the trimmed V and J ends, which lost 5 bases and 5 bases, there was a span of 22 bases. CDR3 in DNA: TGTGCCAGCAGAATCAACACAGGAGCCCGCGGGGAGACCCAGTACTTC. Translated, it gives CASRINTGARGETQYF. Supplemented by reference TRBV5-8 and TRBJ2-5, the full variable domain reads EAGVTQSPTHLIKTRGQQATLRCSPISGHTSVYWYQQALGLGLQFLLWYDEGEERNRGNFPPRFSGRQFPNYSSELNVNALELEDSALYLCASRINTGARGETQYFGPGTRLLVL.

About this clone: Other nucleotide sequences from this sample produce the same CDR3. V is TRBV7-8 and J is TRBJ2-1; D is undetermined. Trimming took off 4 bases at V and 5 bases at J, with 3 bases between the two ends. The germline V gene has CDR1 SGHVS and CDR2 FQNEAQ. The length of the CDR3 is 11 residues. This CDR3 reads CASSSNNEQFF. In nucleotides, the CDR3 is TGTGCCAGCAGCTCTAACAATGAGCAGTTCTTC. Complete variable domain (other parts from reference TRBV7-8 and TRBJ2-1): GAGVSQSPRYKVAKRGQDVALRCDPISGHVSLFWYQQALGQGPEFLTYFQNEAQLDKSGLPSDRFFAERPEGSVSTLKIQRTQQEDSAVYLCASSSNNEQFFGPGTRLTVL.

This rearrangement joins TRBV7-2 to TRBJ2-3; 10 nucleotides match TRBD2. CDR3 length equals 15 residues. Germline assignment: CDR1 SGHTA and CDR2 FQGNSA. With 5 bases clipped from V and 4 bases from J, the junction kept 6 bases outside the gene matches. CDR3 coding DNA: TGTGCCAGCAGCATACTAGCGGGGATCTCAGATACGCAGTATTTT. This sequence encodes CASSILAGISDTQYF. Complete variable domain (other parts from reference TRBV7-2 and TRBJ2-3): GAGVSQSPSNKVTEKGKDVELRCDPISGHTALYWYRQSLGQGLEFLIYFQGNSAPDKSGLPSDRFSAERTGGSVSTLTIQRTQQEDSAVYLCASSILAGISDTQYFGPGTRLTVL.

This chain uses TRBV5-1 with TRBJ2-6; 8 positions agree with TRBD1. This CDR3 contains 17 residues. Germline V CDR1 and CDR2: SGHRS, YFSETQ. V dropped 1 base and J dropped 5; count of bases not matched to a gene: 8. For the CDR3, the DNA is TGCGCCAGCAGCTTGAAGGGACAGGCAACCAGGGCCAACGTCCTGACTTTC. As protein: CASSLKGQATRANVLTF. Full variable domain (rest looked up from reference TRBV5-1 and TRBJ2-6): KAGVTQTPRYLIKTRGQQVTLSCSPISGHRSVSWYQQTPGQGLQFLFEYFSETQRNKGNFPGRFSGRQFSNSRSEMNVSTLELGDSALYLCASSLKGQATRANVLTFGAGSRLTVL.

The V call is TRBV14, the J call TRBJ1-1; a possible D gene is TRBD1 (6 bases). This CDR3 comprises 14 residues. The V and J ends lost 0 bases and 4 bases respectively, with 9 bases between them. The germline V gene has CDR1 SGHDN and CDR2 FVKESK. The CDR3 protein is CASSQDLDSTEAFF. The CDR3 DNA is TGTGCCAGCAGCCAAGACCTGGACAGCACTGAAGCTTTCTTT.

This chain uses TRBV18 with TRBJ2-2; no clear D gene. Germline assignment: CDR1 KGHSH and CDR2 LQKENI. The CDR3 has 16 amino acids. V lost 2 bases to trimming and J lost 2 bases, with 12 bases between them. DNA of the CDR3: TGTGCCAGCTCACCATATCCCCGTCTAAACACCGGGGAGCTGTTTTTT. Translating gives CASSPYPRLNTGELFF.

The chain has TRBV6-6 and TRBJ1-2; 9 bases agree with TRBD1. Germline CDR1 is MNHNY and CDR2 is SVGAGI (reference sequence). The ends lost 7 bases at V and 0 bases at J; junction bases unmatched: 6. CDR3 length: 15 residues. CDR3 sequence reads: CASIGTGTANYGYTF. The CDR3 DNA is TGTGCCAGCATTGGGACAGGGACAGCTAACTATGGCTACACCTTC.